The next 8 T cell receptor beta chains were all read from a single sample in a study of blood T cells in healthy people across ages. For the second PCR, which ran for roughly 7 to 11 cycles, a sample-barcoded 5' primer and a J-beta primer mix were used. In TCRdb, the 5' RACE reads were re-called with MiXCR into one record per CDR3 protein. This table has 650,000 to 900,000 distinct CDR3 sequences, approximately 65% appearing once. The sequenced sample consisted of blood. Receptor source: a man aged 25 to 40 in good health.

The chain combines TRBV27 with TRBJ1-2, with D possibly being TRBD1 (5 bases). Trimming took 6 bases from V and 8 from J, leaving 16 bases between them. Germline assignment: CDR1 MNHEY and CDR2 SMNVEV (reference sequence). The CDR3 consists of 13 residues. The CDR3 DNA follows: TGTGCCAGCAGACGGAGGCAGGGAGGAGGCTACACCTTC. This codes for CASRRRQGGGYTF.

The chain is built from TRBV7-2 and TRBJ2-7, with D perhaps matching TRBD1 or TRBD2 (5 bases each). V lost 1 base to trimming and J lost 0 bases, with 19 bases between them. The germline CDR1 and CDR2 sequences are SGHTA and FQGNSA. This CDR3 region has 18 residues. In DNA form, the CDR3 reads TGTGCCAGCAGCTTAGGGCCGCCGGGGACGGGGAGCTCCTACGAGCAGTACTTC. Translated, it gives CASSLGPPGTGSSYEQYF.

This clonotype was detected ten times or more. The gene calls are TRBV29-1 and TRBJ2-5; TRBD1 matches 8 bases. Germline V gene sequence: CDR1 SQVTM, CDR2 ANQGSEA. V shed 3 bases, J shed 1 base, and the junction held 4 bases outside the gene matches. The length of the CDR3 is 14 residues. CDR3 DNA: TGCAGCGTTGAGGGGACAGGAGGCCAAGAGACCCAGTACTTC. Translated: CSVEGTGGQETQYF.

This clonotype came up a few times. The genes are TRBV10-3 and TRBJ2-3; D possibly corresponds to TRBD1 (6 bases). Germline assignment: CDR1 ENHRY and CDR2 SYGVKD. Trimming took off 4 bases at V and 4 bases at J, with 12 bases between the two ends. CDR3 length equals 14 residues. This CDR3 reads CAISGTRGADTQYF. CDR3 bases: TGTGCCATCAGTGGAACCAGGGGAGCAGATACGCAGTATTTT.

This sequence joins TRBV7-2 and TRBJ2-1; D gene ambiguous. The germline V gene has CDR1 SGHTA and CDR2 FQGNSA. The CDR3 has 16 residues. Trimming stripped 4 bases from V and 4 bases from J, with 17 bases between. In nucleotides, the CDR3 is TGTGCCAGCAGCTCCCCGATGGCGGAAATATACAATGAGCAGTTCTTC. Translating gives CASSSPMAEIYNEQFF.

This chain connects TRBV9 to TRBJ2-7, with TRBD1 matching over 7 bases. Unmatched junction bases numbered 10, after V lost 4 bases and J lost 3 bases. Per the germline V gene, CDR1 is SGDLS and CDR2 is YYNGEE. This CDR3 has 15 amino acids. DNA of the CDR3: TGTGCCAGCAGCAACCGGGACAGCATAAACTACGAGCAGTACTTC. It encodes CASSNRDSINYEQYF.

The chain couples TRBV20-1 to TRBJ1-5, with D perhaps TRBD1 (6 bases). Trimming took off 3 bases at V and 7 bases at J, with 13 bases between the two ends. In germline, CDR1 is DFQATT, CDR2 SNEGSKA (reference sequence). The CDR3 loop spans 13 amino acids. CDR3 in amino acids: CSASPGAGQPQHF. As DNA, the CDR3 is TGCAGTGCTAGCCCAGGGGCGGGACAGCCCCAGCATTTT.

The chain uses TRBV29-1 and TRBJ2-7; TRBD1 or TRBD2 may be the D gene (5 bases each). Germline CDR1 and CDR2: SQVTM and ANQGSEA. The CDR3 totals 13 residues. V was shortened by 7 bases and J by 2 bases, with 15 bases between the two germline ends. CDR3 in amino acids: CSATSGTAYEQYF. CDR3 sequence (DNA): TGCAGCGCGACCTCCGGGACCGCCTACGAGCAGTACTTC.